Listed below are T cell receptor beta chains from one sample, sequenced in a study of T-cell reconstitution after alpha-beta-depleted transplantation in children. MiXCR was run by TCRdb on the PCR reads, yielding one entry per CDR3 protein. Among 250,000 to 300,000 distinct CDR3 sequences listed, 9.5% to 10% were seen once. Sample: PBMCs from the stem cell graft donor, taken from the stem cell graft. These receptors were obtained from a human donor who donated a stem cell graft to a child with SCID. Both conserved end residues are trimmed from each CDR3. The order of the fields is D gene, V gene, J gene, CDR3 protein. The D gene is left open where the match is weak.

D: TRBD1
V: TRBV6-5
J: TRBJ2-2
CDR3: ASSYQGDTGELF

D: -
V: TRBV7-9
J: TRBJ2-3
CDR3: ASSLSTLVGPDTQY

D: -
V: TRBV5-4
J: TRBJ2-7
CDR3: ASSFTQGLESEQY

D: -
V: TRBV12-3/TRBV12-4
J: TRBJ1-2
CDR3: ASSSREYRQYHGYT

D: -
V: TRBV12-3/TRBV12-4
J: TRBJ1-1
CDR3: ASTLGPLEAF

D: TRBD1
V: TRBV20-1
J: TRBJ2-7
CDR3: SAGTGGNYEQY

D: TRBD2
V: TRBV5-1
J: TRBJ2-2
CDR3: ASSVPGGYTGELF

D: TRBD2
V: TRBV20-1
J: TRBJ2-1
CDR3: SARVGLAGGDEQF

D: -
V: TRBV10-3
J: TRBJ1-1
CDR3: AISDVRANTEAF

D: -
V: TRBV6-5
J: TRBJ1-5
CDR3: ASSYRGSNQPQH

D: -
V: TRBV7-2
J: TRBJ2-1
CDR3: ASSQTNRGNEQF

D: TRBD1
V: TRBV12-3/TRBV12-4
J: TRBJ2-7
CDR3: ASSFGQGVSYEQY

D: -
V: TRBV12-3/TRBV12-4
J: TRBJ2-5
CDR3: ASSQEQRRTQY

D: -
V: TRBV5-1
J: TRBJ2-3
CDR3: ASSLGWTDVSTDTQY

D: TRBD2
V: TRBV7-9
J: TRBJ2-1
CDR3: ASSPGTGTSGGYEQF

D: -
V: TRBV5-1
J: TRBJ1-1
CDR3: ASSPREGGTEAF

D: -
V: TRBV29-1
J: TRBJ2-2
CDR3: SVDRQNTGELF

D: -
V: TRBV12-3/TRBV12-4
J: TRBJ2-2
CDR3: ASKQTGSQNTGELF

D: -
V: TRBV21-1
J: TRBJ2-7
CDR3: ASSRIGPSYEQY

D: -
V: TRBV18
J: TRBJ2-3
CDR3: ASSLGLSDTQY

D: -
V: TRBV3-1
J: TRBJ2-2
CDR3: ASSQVNTGELF

D: TRBD1
V: TRBV2
J: TRBJ1-1
CDR3: ASSEGGTGFSDTEAF

D: -
V: TRBV6-6
J: TRBJ1-2
CDR3: ASSSLSIGGYT

D: TRBD1
V: TRBV7-2
J: TRBJ2-7
CDR3: ASNTGQRAIEQY

D: TRBD2
V: TRBV10-3
J: TRBJ2-1
CDR3: AISLLAGGKENNEQF

D: -
V: TRBV2
J: TRBJ1-2
CDR3: ASPGGADYGYT

D: -
V: TRBV5-1
J: TRBJ2-7
CDR3: ASSTSLAAFIHEQY

D: -
V: TRBV28
J: TRBJ1-3
CDR3: ASSLVRGFGNTIY

D: -
V: TRBV12-3/TRBV12-4
J: TRBJ2-5
CDR3: ASSFIGSQETQY

D: -
V: TRBV12-3/TRBV12-4
J: TRBJ2-1
CDR3: ASRAHGDNEQF

D: TRBD1
V: TRBV10-3
J: TRBJ1-2
CDR3: AISNRQGDQSYGYT

D: -
V: TRBV5-1
J: TRBJ2-5
CDR3: ASKERGAQETQY

D: TRBD1
V: TRBV27
J: TRBJ1-2
CDR3: ASSSWTGRNYGYT

D: -
V: TRBV10-1
J: TRBJ1-2
CDR3: ASSEDRIYGYT

D: TRBD2
V: TRBV20-1
J: TRBJ2-1
CDR3: SARDIGASGVTYNEQF

D: -
V: TRBV19
J: TRBJ2-1
CDR3: ASSIGSSSYNEQF

D: TRBD2
V: TRBV28
J: TRBJ2-3
CDR3: ASSFRGEGDTQY

D: -
V: TRBV12-3/TRBV12-4
J: TRBJ1-3
CDR3: ASRDPTRNTIY

D: -
V: TRBV19
J: TRBJ2-1
CDR3: ASSIAGGITIAEQF

D: -
V: TRBV6-5
J: TRBJ2-3
CDR3: ASFPLEGGPRDTQY

D: TRBD1
V: TRBV7-9
J: TRBJ2-7
CDR3: ASSFYTGAHYEQY

D: -
V: TRBV29-1
J: TRBJ2-3
CDR3: SGGTVISTDTQY

D: -
V: TRBV5-6
J: TRBJ2-6
CDR3: ASSLVTVPSGANVLT

D: TRBD1
V: TRBV28
J: TRBJ1-2
CDR3: ASSPPGQVYGYT

D: TRBD1
V: TRBV29-1
J: TRBJ1-1
CDR3: SVEGQINTEAF

D: TRBD2
V: TRBV12-3/TRBV12-4
J: TRBJ2-3
CDR3: ASSLGGGSIHTDTQY

D: TRBD2
V: TRBV12-3/TRBV12-4
J: TRBJ2-7
CDR3: ASSSGLAVQLSSYEQY

D: -
V: TRBV6-6
J: TRBJ1-2
CDR3: ASSYEGNYGYT

D: TRBD1
V: TRBV12-3/TRBV12-4
J: TRBJ2-2
CDR3: ASGQGGFSGELF

D: -
V: TRBV7-8
J: TRBJ2-1
CDR3: ASSFLWGIGNEQF

D: -
V: TRBV12-3/TRBV12-4
J: TRBJ1-2
CDR3: ASSLGGEANYGYT

D: -
V: TRBV9
J: TRBJ2-2
CDR3: ASSTPRGGPNTGELF

D: -
V: TRBV5-1
J: TRBJ2-6
CDR3: ASSLRTEMSGANVLT

D: -
V: TRBV20-1
J: TRBJ2-3
CDR3: SAREHTDTQY

D: -
V: TRBV20-1
J: TRBJ2-7
CDR3: SDGLGAGDEQY